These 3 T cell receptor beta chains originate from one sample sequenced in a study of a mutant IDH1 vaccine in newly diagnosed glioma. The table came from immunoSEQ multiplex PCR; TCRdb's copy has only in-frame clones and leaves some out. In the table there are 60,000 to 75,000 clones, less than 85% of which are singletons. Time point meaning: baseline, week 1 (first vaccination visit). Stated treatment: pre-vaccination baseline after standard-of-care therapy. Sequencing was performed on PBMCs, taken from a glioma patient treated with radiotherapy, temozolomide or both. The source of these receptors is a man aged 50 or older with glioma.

The CDR3 nucleotides read TGCAGCGTCTCTAGGGGTTCGAGCACTGAAGCTTTCTTT. Amino acids: CSVSRGSSTEAFF. V gene TRBV29-1 combines with J gene TRBJ1-1, with D maybe TRBD1 (5 bases). The germline gives CDR1 SQVTM, CDR2 ANQGSEA. V was trimmed by 6 bases and J by 4 bases, leaving 15 bases between them. The CDR3 covers 13 residues.

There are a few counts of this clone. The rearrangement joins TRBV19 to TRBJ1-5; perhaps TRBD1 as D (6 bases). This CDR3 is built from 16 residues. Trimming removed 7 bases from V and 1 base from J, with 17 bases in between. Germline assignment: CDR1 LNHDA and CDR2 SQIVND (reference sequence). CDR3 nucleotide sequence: TGTGCCAGTACCTCGACAGGCCAGCGGAGCAATCAGCCCCAGCATTTT. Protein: CASTSTGQRSNQPQHF. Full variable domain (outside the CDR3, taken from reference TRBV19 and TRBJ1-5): DGGITQSPKYLFRKEGQNVTLSCEQNLNHDAMYWYRQDPGQGLRLIYYSQIVNDFQKGDIAEGYSVSREKKESFPLTVTSAQKNPTAFYLCASTSTGQRSNQPQHFGDGTRLSIL.

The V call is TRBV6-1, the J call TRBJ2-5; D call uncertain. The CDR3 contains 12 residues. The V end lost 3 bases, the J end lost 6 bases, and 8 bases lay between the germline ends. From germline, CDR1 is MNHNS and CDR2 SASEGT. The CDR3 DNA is TGTGCCAGCAGTGAGGGTGGAAAGACCCAGTACTTC. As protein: CASSEGGKTQYF.